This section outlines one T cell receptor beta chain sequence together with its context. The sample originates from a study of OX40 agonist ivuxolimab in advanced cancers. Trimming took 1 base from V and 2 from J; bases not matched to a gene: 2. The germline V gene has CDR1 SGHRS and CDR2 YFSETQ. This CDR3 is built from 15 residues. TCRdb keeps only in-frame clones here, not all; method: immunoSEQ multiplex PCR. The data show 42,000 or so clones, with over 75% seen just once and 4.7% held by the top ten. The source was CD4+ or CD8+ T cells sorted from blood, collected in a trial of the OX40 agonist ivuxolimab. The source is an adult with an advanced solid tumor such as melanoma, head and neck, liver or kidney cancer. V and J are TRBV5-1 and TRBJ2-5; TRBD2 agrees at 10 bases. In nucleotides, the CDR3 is TGCGCCAGCAGCTTGTCTAGCGGGAGTCAAGAGACCCAGTACTTC. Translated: CASSLSSGSQETQYF.